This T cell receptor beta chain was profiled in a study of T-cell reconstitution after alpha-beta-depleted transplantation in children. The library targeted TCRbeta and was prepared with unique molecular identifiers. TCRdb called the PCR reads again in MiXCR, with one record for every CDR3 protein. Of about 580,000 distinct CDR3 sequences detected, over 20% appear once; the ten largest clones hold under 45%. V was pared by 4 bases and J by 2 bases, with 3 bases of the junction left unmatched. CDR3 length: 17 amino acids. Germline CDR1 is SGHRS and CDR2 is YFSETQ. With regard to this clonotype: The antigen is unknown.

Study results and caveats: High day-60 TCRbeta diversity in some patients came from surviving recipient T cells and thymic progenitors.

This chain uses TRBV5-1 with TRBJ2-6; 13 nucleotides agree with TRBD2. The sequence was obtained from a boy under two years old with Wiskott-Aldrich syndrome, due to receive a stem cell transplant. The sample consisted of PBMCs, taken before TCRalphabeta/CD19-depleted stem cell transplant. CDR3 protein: CASSPGLAGAGANVLTF. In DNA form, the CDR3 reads TGCGCCAGCAGCCCAGGACTAGCGGGAGCTGGGGCCAACGTCCTGACTTTC.